Sequencing of this T cell receptor (beta chain) was carried out in a study of beta chain features in type 1 diabetes. Overall study: Across all samples, over 85 million sorted cells were examined.

Reverse transcribing all isolated RNA meant expressed TCRB transcripts were sequenced. An average of about 3.5 million reads was obtained for naive, central memory and regulatory T cell samples. Only in-frame clones appear in the TCRdb table, and some are missing; sequencing was by immunoSEQ multiplex PCR. This table holds 200,000 to 300,000 clones, less than 35% found once. This clone was detected only a few times. What it binds is not known. J gave up 4 bases and V 11 bases, and 5 bases lay outside the gene matches. CDR1 and CDR2 (germline): MNHEY, SVGAGI. This CDR3 comprises 11 residues. Broader study findings: The question left open here concerned HLA type influencing TCRB rearrangement.

Material: central memory CD4+ T cells from blood. The receptor comes from a man aged 30-40 years in good health. V is TRBV6-5 and J is TRBJ2-7; 7 positions match TRBD2. The CDR3 coding sequence is TGTGCCGCAGGACTAGGTTACGAGCAGTACTTC. Encoded protein: CAAGLGYEQYF.